A single sample is the source of the 4 T cell receptor beta chains below, sequenced in a study of vaccination and CD4 T cells after COVID-19. Regarding treatment: approximately 9-day PBMC culture with coronavirus spike peptide pools or control peptides (ViraFEST assay). These receptors' targets are unknown. Cultured CD4+ T cell DNA underwent sequencing with the Oncomine TCR Beta short-read assay. TCRdb redid the calling of the PCR reads with MiXCR, one entry per CDR3 protein. The sample has some 21,000 distinct CDR3 sequences; over 45% are singletons. The specimen sequenced was CD4+ T cells from blood, cultured in vitro. The receptors originated from a human donor who had recovered from COVID-19.

The chain couples TRBV7-2 to TRBJ1-1; TRBD1 aligns across 8 bases. Germline CDR1 reads SGHTA; CDR2 reads FQGNSA. V shed 3 bases, J shed 4 bases, and the junction held 10 bases outside the gene matches. This CDR3 has 16 residues. CDR3 coding DNA: TGTGCCAGCAGCTTTGGGACAGGCGCCGGGGGCACTGAAGCTTTCTTT. Protein: CASSFGTGAGGTEAFF.

This clonotype was observed a few times. The V gene is TRBV5-1, the J gene TRBJ2-7; the D gene is possibly TRBD1 (5 bases). Looked up from germline, CDR1 is SGHRS and CDR2 is YFSETQ. The length of the CDR3 is 15 residues. Between the trimmed V and J ends, which lost 1 base and 3 bases, there was a span of 14 bases. The CDR3 loop is CASSLLSAGNYEQYF. For the CDR3, the DNA is TGCGCCAGCAGCTTGTTGTCTGCAGGGAACTACGAGCAGTACTTC.

The V call is TRBV9, the J call TRBJ2-7, with 10 bases fitting TRBD2. Trimming took 0 bases from V and 9 from J; bases not matched to a gene: 9. Germline V gives CDR1 SGDLS, CDR2 YYNGEE. The CDR3 is 15 amino acids. The CDR3 spells CASSVGLAGELSQYF. CDR3 DNA sequence: TGTGCCAGCAGCGTAGGGCTAGCGGGAGAGCTATCGCAGTACTTC.

The chain uses TRBV6-1 and TRBJ1-6; D is unclear. The CDR3 totals 14 residues. Deletions cut 7 bases from V and 6 bases from J, with 13 bases between. Germline V gene lookup returns CDR1 MNHNS and CDR2 SASEGT. The CDR3 DNA is TGTGCCAGCACCCGACTCGGGCGTAATTCACCCCTCCACTTT. Its protein product is CASTRLGRNSPLHF.